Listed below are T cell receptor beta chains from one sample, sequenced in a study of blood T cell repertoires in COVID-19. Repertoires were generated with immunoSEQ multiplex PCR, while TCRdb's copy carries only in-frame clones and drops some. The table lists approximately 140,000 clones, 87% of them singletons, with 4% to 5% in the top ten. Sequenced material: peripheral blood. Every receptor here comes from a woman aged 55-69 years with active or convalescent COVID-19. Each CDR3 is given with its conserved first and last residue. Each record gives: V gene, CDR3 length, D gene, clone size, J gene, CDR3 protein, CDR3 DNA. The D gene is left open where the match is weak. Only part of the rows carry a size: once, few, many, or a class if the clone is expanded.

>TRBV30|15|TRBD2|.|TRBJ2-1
CAWSLSGGGYNEQFF
TGTGCCTGGAGCCTTAGCGGGGGAGGTTACAATGAGCAGTTCTTC
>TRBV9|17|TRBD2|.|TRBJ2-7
CASSVGLAGGRNYEQYF
TGTGCCAGCAGCGTAGGTCTAGCGGGGGGCCGGAATTACGAGCAGTACTTC
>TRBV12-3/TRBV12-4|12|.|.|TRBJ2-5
CASSSGVETQYF
TGTGCCAGCAGTTCCGGGGTAGAGACCCAGTACTTC
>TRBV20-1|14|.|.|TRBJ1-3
CSASWPGPGNTIYF
TGCAGTGCTAGTTGGCCGGGTCCCGGGAACACCATATATTTT
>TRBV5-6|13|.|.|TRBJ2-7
CASSRDNAYEQYF
TGTGCCAGCAGCCGGGACAATGCCTACGAGCAGTACTTC
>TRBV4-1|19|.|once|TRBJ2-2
CASSQDSDSWGLTTGELFF
TGCGCCAGCAGCCAAGATTCGGACAGCTGGGGCCTAACGACCGGGGAGCTGTTTTTT
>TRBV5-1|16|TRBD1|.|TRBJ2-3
CASSLTTGVGTDTQYF
TGCGCCAGCAGCTTGACGACAGGGGTCGGAACAGATACGCAGTATTTT
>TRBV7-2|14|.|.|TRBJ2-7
CASGRGGGAYEQYF
TGTGCCAGCGGGAGAGGGGGGGGCGCTTACGAGCAGTACTTC
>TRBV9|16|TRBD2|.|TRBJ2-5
CASSGTSGGAGETQYF
TGTGCCAGCAGCGGCACTAGCGGGGGGGCCGGGGAGACCCAGTACTTC
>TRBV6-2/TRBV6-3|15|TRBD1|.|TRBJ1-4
CASSTRTGENEKLFF
TGTGCCAGCAGTACCCGGACAGGGGAAAATGAAAAACTGTTTTTT
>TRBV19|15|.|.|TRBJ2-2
CVRPLQGEGPGELFF
TGTGTCCGGCCCCTACAGGGAGAAGGGCCCGGGGAGCTGTTTTTT
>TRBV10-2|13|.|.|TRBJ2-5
CASSEARVETQYF
TGCGCCAGCAGTGAGGCCAGGGTGGAGACCCAGTACTTC
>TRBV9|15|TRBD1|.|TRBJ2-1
CASTPGQGSYDEQFF
TGTGCCAGCACCCCGGGACAGGGGTCCTACGATGAGCAGTTCTTC
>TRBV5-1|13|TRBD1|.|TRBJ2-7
CASGTGGFYEQYF
TGCGCCAGTGGGACAGGGGGGTTCTACGAGCAGTACTTC
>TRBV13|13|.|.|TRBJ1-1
CASSLERSQGAFF
TGTGCCAGCAGCTTAGAGCGTAGTCAGGGAGCTTTCTTT
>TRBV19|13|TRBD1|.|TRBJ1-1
CASSEQGETEAFF
TGTGCCAGTAGTGAGCAGGGGGAAACTGAAGCTTTCTTT
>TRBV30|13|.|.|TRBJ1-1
CAWSLQGNTEAFF
TGTGCCTGGAGTTTACAGGGGAACACTGAAGCTTTCTTT
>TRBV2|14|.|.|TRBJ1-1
CASSDFRSNTEAFF
TGTGCCAGCAGTGATTTCAGGTCGAACACTGAAGCTTTCTTT
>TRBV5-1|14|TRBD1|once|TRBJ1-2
CASSLDRGGYGYTF
TGCGCCAGCAGCTTGGACAGGGGCGGCTATGGCTACACCTTC
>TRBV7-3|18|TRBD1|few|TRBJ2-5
CASSLIVLGDSHQETQYF
TGTGCCAGCAGCTTAATTGTTCTCGGGGACAGCCACCAAGAGACCCAGTACTTC
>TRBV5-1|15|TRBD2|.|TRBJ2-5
CATGFSGGAWETQYF
TGCGCCACCGGCTTCAGCGGGGGGGCCTGGGAGACCCAGTACTTC
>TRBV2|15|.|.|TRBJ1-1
CASSEAGGRNTEAFF
TGTGCCAGCAGTGAAGCTGGAGGGAGAAACACTGAAGCTTTCTTT
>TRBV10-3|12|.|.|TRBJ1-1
CAIRDSGTEAFF
TGTGCCATCCGAGACAGTGGGACTGAAGCTTTCTTT
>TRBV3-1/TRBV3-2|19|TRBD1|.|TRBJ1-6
CASSPGGDRAFSYNSPLHF
TGTGCCAGCAGCCCAGGGGGGGACAGGGCCTTCTCCTATAATTCACCCCTCCACTTT
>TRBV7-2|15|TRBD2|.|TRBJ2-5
CASSSGGGAGKTQYF
TGTGCCAGCAGCTCGGGCGGGGGGGCCGGTAAGACCCAGTACTTC
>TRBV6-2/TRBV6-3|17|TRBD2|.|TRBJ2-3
CASSDRASGSRTDTQYF
TGTGCCAGCAGTGACAGGGCTAGCGGGAGCCGCACAGATACGCAGTATTTT
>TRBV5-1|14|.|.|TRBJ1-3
CASSLGTAGNTIYF
TGCGCCAGCAGCTTGGGGACAGCTGGAAACACCATATATTTT
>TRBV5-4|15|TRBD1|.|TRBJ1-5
CASSPGTGDHQPQHF
TGTGCCAGCAGCCCCGGGACAGGGGATCATCAGCCCCAGCATTTT
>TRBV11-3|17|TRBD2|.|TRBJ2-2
CASSSLTSGGRTGELFF
TGTGCCAGCAGCTCACTCACTAGCGGGGGGCGGACCGGGGAGCTGTTTTTT
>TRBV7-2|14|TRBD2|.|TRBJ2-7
CASSLEGGFYEQYF
TGTGCCAGCAGCTTAGAGGGAGGGTTTTACGAGCAGTACTTC
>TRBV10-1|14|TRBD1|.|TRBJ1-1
CASSELRQGAEAFF
TGCGCCAGCAGTGAGTTGAGACAGGGGGCTGAAGCTTTCTTT
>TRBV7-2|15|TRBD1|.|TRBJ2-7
CASSLGWTGDYEQYF
TGTGCCAGCAGCTTAGGCTGGACAGGGGACTACGAGCAGTACTTC